The 23 T cell receptor beta chains presented below share a single source sample, sequenced in a study of shared clonotypes between healthy human individuals. Assay used: immunoSEQ multiplex PCR; TCRdb lists only in-frame clones, some missing. The table has over a million clones, approximately 97% seen once. Sequencing was done on a sample of naive CD4+ T cells sorted from blood. Subset given: CD45RA+ positively selected. These receptors all stem from a man aged 25-40 years in good health.

The chain couples TRBV9 to TRBJ2-2, with 11 bases lining up with TRBD1. The germline CDR1 and CDR2 sequences are SGDLS and YYNGEE. The CDR3 is 16 amino acids. The trim removed 4 bases at V and 2 bases at J, leaving 4 bases unmatched. The CDR3 protein is CASSSGQGVNTGELFF. CDR3 DNA: TGTGCCAGCAGCTCGGGACAGGGGGTTAACACCGGGGAGCTGTTTTTT.

The chain carries TRBV5-1 and TRBJ2-1; TRBD2 matches 14 bases. The CDR3 extends over 16 amino acids. J gave up 10 bases and V 3 bases, and 9 bases lay outside the gene matches. The germline CDR1 and CDR2 sequences are SGHRS and YFSETQ. CDR3 sequence reads: CASSSGLAGVQGEQFF. The CDR3 DNA is TGCGCCAGCAGCTCGGGACTAGCGGGAGTTCAAGGAGAGCAGTTCTTC.

The rearrangement uses TRBV5-1 and TRBJ2-7; D unresolved. V lost 4 bases and J 0 bases, leaving 17 bases between the germline ends. The CDR3 extends over 16 amino acids. CDR1 is SGHRS, CDR2 YFSETQ, per germline. CDR3 amino acids: CASSPSPGVGSYEQYF. The CDR3 DNA follows: TGCGCCAGCAGCCCTTCCCCTGGTGTGGGCTCCTACGAGCAGTACTTC.

This sequence joins TRBV5-4 and TRBJ1-1; tentative D call: TRBD1 (6 bases). The V gene lost 0 bases and the J gene lost 0 bases, with 9 bases spanning the gap. The CDR3 has 15 residues. Per the germline V gene, CDR1 is SGHNT and CDR2 is YYREEE (reference sequence). In DNA form, the CDR3 reads TGTGCCAGCAGCTTGGATCGGACAGTGAACACTGAAGCTTTCTTT. It translates to CASSLDRTVNTEAFF.

The J gene is TRBJ2-2, the V gene TRBV7-9, with D perhaps TRBD1 or TRBD2 (5 bases each). This CDR3 has 13 amino acids. Germline V gene lookup returns CDR1 SEHNR and CDR2 FQNEAQ (reference sequence). V gave up 5 bases and J gave up 6 bases, with 10 bases separating them. CDR3 DNA: TGTGCCAGCAGCACTAGACAGCCCGGGGAGCTGTTTTTT. Encoded protein: CASSTRQPGELFF.

Note on this clone: The junction does not match germline at one end; this may be a read error. The chain links TRBV7-7 to TRBJ2-5; TRBD1 matches 7 bases. Germline assignment: CDR1 SSHAT and CDR2 FNYEAQ (reference sequence). The CDR3 is 15 residues long. This CDR3 is CASSPPGTAQETQYF. DNA of the CDR3: TGTGCTAGCAGCCCACCCGGGACAGCACAAGAGACCCAGTACTTC.

The chain recombines TRBV9 with TRBJ2-7, with D maybe TRBD1 (6 bases). This CDR3 has 16 residues. V lost 4 bases and J lost 1, with 18 bases in between. Germline V gene lookup returns CDR1 SGDLS and CDR2 YYNGEE. The CDR3 bases are TGTGCCAGCAGCCCCCATGGACAGAGGGGATCCTACGAGCAGTACTTC. As protein: CASSPHGQRGSYEQYF. Filled out from reference TRBV9 and TRBJ2-7, the complete variable domain reads DSGVTQTPKHLITATGQRVTLRCSPRSGDLSVYWYQQSLDQGLQFLIQYYNGEERAKGNILERFSAQQFPDLHSELNLSSLELGDSALYFCASSPHGQRGSYEQYFGPGTRLTVT.

The rearrangement joins TRBV6-5 to TRBJ1-1, with D unclear. V shed 4 bases and J shed 8 bases, with 17 bases lying between them. The CDR3 is 14 residues long. Germline-derived CDR1 and CDR2 are MNHEY and SVGAGI. This CDR3 reads CASSLLDQSSEAFF. The CDR3 DNA sequence: TGTGCCAGCAGTTTACTCGATCAGTCTTCGGAAGCTTTCTTT.

This clone came up a few times. The chain combines TRBV5-4 with TRBJ2-1; 7 nucleotides align to TRBD1. Germline assignment: CDR1 SGHNT and CDR2 YYREEE (reference sequence). The trim removed 0 bases at V and 12 bases at J, leaving 3 bases unmatched. The CDR3 is 12 residues long. CDR3 loop: CASSLEGGGQFF. The CDR3 nucleotides read TGTGCCAGCAGCTTGGAAGGGGGCGGGCAGTTCTTC.

V gene TRBV6-1 combines with J gene TRBJ2-1, with 9 bases fitting TRBD2. The CDR3 has 14 amino acids. Germline values: CDR1 MNHNS, CDR2 SASEGT. V shed 7 bases and J 7 bases; nucleotides not matched to a gene: 8. DNA for the CDR3: TGTGCCAGCATGGGCGGGAGGGCCCGAAATGAGCAGTTCTTC. It codes for CASMGGRARNEQFF.

This clone has only a few counts. The chain recombines TRBV5-4 with TRBJ1-1; TRBD1 matches 7 bases. This CDR3 has 12 amino acids. CDR1 and CDR2 from the germline V gene are SGHNT and YYREEE (reference sequence). V shed 2 bases and J 10 bases; nucleotides not matched to a gene: 5. CDR3 sequence: CASSFQTGRAFF. The CDR3 bases are TGTGCCAGCAGCTTTCAGACAGGGCGAGCTTTCTTT.

This clone was picked up one time. The chain has TRBV7-6 and TRBJ2-7; 7 nucleotides line up with TRBD1. Germline CDR1 reads SGHVS; CDR2 reads FNYEAQ. The junction had 9 bases not matched to a gene; V was cut back by 1 base and J by 6 bases. This CDR3 is built from 15 residues. CDR3 amino acids: CASSLGGQFPPEQYF. CDR3 bases: TGTGCCAGCAGCTTAGGGGGACAGTTTCCCCCCGAGCAGTACTTC.

The V and J genes are TRBV6-1 and TRBJ2-3, with 7 bases aligning to TRBD2. CDR1 MNHNS and CDR2 SASEGT come from the germline V gene. V was clipped by 6 bases and J by 1 base; unmatched bases: 7. This CDR3 region has 15 residues. The CDR3 DNA follows: TGTGCCAGCAGACGCGGACTAGACGGCACAGATACGCAGTATTTT. Protein sequence: CASRRGLDGTDTQYF.

This clone has a single count. The chain links TRBV19 to TRBJ2-5; 7 bases map to TRBD1. The J segment lost 6 bases and the V segment lost 0 bases, leaving 7 bases of the junction unmatched. This CDR3 contains 15 residues. Germline CDR1 and CDR2: LNHDA and SQIVND (reference sequence). This CDR3 reads CASSIDWTGLKTQYF. Here the CDR3 DNA reads TGTGCCAGTAGTATAGATTGGACAGGTCTTAAGACCCAGTACTTC.

This sequence joins TRBV28 and TRBJ1-1; TRBD1 matches at 7 bases. CDR1 and CDR2 (germline): MDHEN, SYDVKM. The length of the CDR3 is 16 residues. With V trimmed by 5 bases and J by 3 bases, 12 bases remained unmatched. The chain's CDR3 is CASSSPGGGAYTEAFF. The CDR3 DNA reads TGTGCCAGCAGTAGCCCAGGGGGGGGCGCATACACTGAAGCTTTCTTT. Combining the CDR3 with reference TRBV28 and TRBJ1-1 gives the whole variable domain DVKVTQSSRYLVKRTGEKVFLECVQDMDHENMFWYRQDPGLGLRLIYFSYDVKMKEKGDIPEGYSVSREKKERFSLILESASTNQTSMYLCASSSPGGGAYTEAFFGQGTRLTVV.

The rearrangement links TRBV6-6 to TRBJ2-3, with 10 positions matching TRBD1. Per the germline V gene, CDR1 is MNHNY and CDR2 is SVGAGI (reference sequence). This CDR3 is 15 amino acids long. V lost 4 bases, J lost 3 bases, and 4 bases stayed unmatched. For the CDR3, the DNA is TGTGCCAGCAGTTTCCCGGGACAGGGGACAGATACGCAGTATTTT. Encoded protein: CASSFPGQGTDTQYF.

The genes are TRBV9 and TRBJ1-2; unclear D gene. This CDR3 contains 13 residues. The V gene's germline CDR1 is SGDLS and CDR2 YYNGEE. V lost 0 bases, J lost 4 bases, and 7 bases lay in between. The CDR3 sequence: CASSVEGGYGYTF. The CDR3 DNA is TGTGCCAGCAGCGTAGAGGGAGGCTATGGCTACACCTTC.

The V call is TRBV10-3, the J call TRBJ2-3; D is uncertain. The CDR3 runs 12 residues. The ends were cut back, 4 bases at V and 4 bases at J, with 6 bases in the middle. CDR1 is ENHRY, CDR2 SYGVKD, per germline. The CDR3 DNA is TGTGCCATCAGTGGACGCGCAGATACGCAGTATTTT. It codes for CAISGRADTQYF.

This rearrangement joins TRBV12-2 to TRBJ2-7; whether TRBD1, the table's D call, matches the DNA was not checked. TRBV12-2 is assigned pseudogene status. The length of the CDR3 is 16 residues. CDR3 sequence reads: CASRPRWADRPYEQYF. The DNA for the CDR3 is TGTGCAAGTCGCCCCCGATGGGCTGACAGGCCGTACGAGCAGTACTTC.

The genes are TRBV19 and TRBJ2-6, with 7 bases aligning to TRBD1. V trimming: 5 bases; J trimming: 0 bases; junction bases outside the gene matches: 13. Germline assignment: CDR1 LNHDA and CDR2 SQIVND (reference sequence). The CDR3 spans 19 residues. This CDR3 is CASSSPIPNRGSGANVLTF. The CDR3 DNA follows: TGTGCCAGTAGTTCCCCCATTCCGAACAGGGGCTCTGGGGCCAACGTCCTGACTTTC.

This chain connects TRBV1 to TRBJ2-3; the listed D gene, TRBD2, was not tested against the DNA. TRBV1 is a pseudogene locus. There are 15 residues in the CDR3. CDR3 sequence (DNA): TGCACCAGCTGGCGGGCCAGCGGGACACGTAATACGCAGTATTTT. This encodes CTSWRASGTRNTQYF.

This clone was picked up one time. The chain's CDR3 is CASTPAPFDYGYTF. CDR3 in DNA: TGTGCCAGCACCCCGGCTCCGTTTGACTATGGCTACACCTTC. This chain uses TRBV5-6 with TRBJ1-2; D is unresolved. This CDR3 has 14 residues. V dropped 6 bases and J dropped 3 bases, with 15 bases sitting between them. CDR1 is SGHDT and CDR2 is YYEEEE in the germline V gene.

This clone appeared a single time. J is TRBJ2-3 and V is TRBV7-2; 8 bases agree with TRBD2. Germline CDR1 SGHTA, CDR2 FQGNSA. This CDR3 comprises 15 residues. The J segment lost 4 bases and the V segment lost 4 bases, leaving 7 bases of the junction unmatched. For the CDR3, the DNA is TGTGCCAGCAGCTACCGAGCGGGAGCATCAGATACGCAGTATTTT. Translated: CASSYRAGASDTQYF.